This record looks at one T cell receptor beta chain sequence and its context. Antigen unknown. The study ran its PCR with 60 Vbeta and 13 Jbeta primers. Sequenced by immunoSEQ multiplex PCR; TCRdb stores in-frame clones only, minus some. This table holds about 160,000 clones, around 73% found once. This sample is drawn from a study of cytomegalovirus exposure and HLA in healthy donors. Study-level findings and limits: The investigators catalogued 150 or so TCR beta chains as cytomegalovirus-associated. Certain indistinguishable V segments, among them TRBV6-2 and TRBV6-3, were excluded. Segments of the TCR beta V type were, in most cases, productive about 87% or about 30% of the time in an earlier analysis.

Trimming shortened V by 7 bases and J by 0 bases, and 10 bases separated the two germline ends. The V gene's germline CDR1 is MDHEN and CDR2 SYDVKM. The CDR3 loop spans 13 amino acids. This receptor was identified in a male donor in good health and CMV-seronegative. Material for sequencing was PBMCs. This chain joins TRBV28 and TRBJ2-7; D call uncertain. CDR3 nucleotides: TGTGCCAGCACCCTTAGTGGCTCCTACGAGCAGTACTTC. Translation: CASTLSGSYEQYF.